What follows are 30 T cell receptor beta chains derived from one specimen sequenced in a study of Ad26.COV2.S vaccination and SARS-CoV-2 variants. Sequenced by immunoSEQ multiplex PCR; TCRdb stores in-frame clones only, minus some. Of nearly 400,000 clones listed, about nine tenths are singletons. As for treatment: roughly 18 received Ad26.COV2.S at low or high dose, single or two shots; a few received placebo; per-sample allocation not given. Material that was analyzed had been drawn on day 63 after the first vaccine or placebo injection. This specimen consisted of peripheral blood, obtained in a trial of Ad26.COV2.S vaccine versus placebo. All receptors derive from a person aged 18-65 years who received the Ad26.COV2.S COVID-19 vaccine or a placebo.

The V and J genes are TRBV5-5 and TRBJ2-1; 7 bases agree with TRBD2. The germline V gene encodes CDR1 SGHKS and CDR2 YYEKEE (reference sequence). The CDR3 has 15 amino acids. Trimming took 0 bases from V and 5 from J; bases not matched to a gene: 5. CDR3 amino acids: CASSLEGLPNNEQFF. The CDR3 coding sequence is TGTGCCAGCAGCTTGGAGGGACTACCAAACAATGAGCAGTTCTTC. Filled out from reference TRBV5-5 and TRBJ2-1, the complete variable domain reads DAGVTQSPTHLIKTRGQQVTLRCSPISGHKSVSWYQQVLGQGPQFIFQYYEKEERGRGNFPDRFSARQFPNYSSELNVNALLLGDSALYLCASSLEGLPNNEQFFGPGTRLTVL.

The J gene is TRBJ2-3, the V gene TRBV27; D uncertain. Germline values: CDR1 MNHEY, CDR2 SMNVEV (reference sequence). The CDR3 is made up of 13 amino acids. Trimming removed 6 bases at V and 0 bases at J, with 7 bases between. The chain's CDR3 is CASSASSTDTQYF. In DNA, the CDR3 is TGTGCCAGCAGCGCCTCTAGCACAGATACGCAGTATTTT.

The V and J genes are TRBV10-3 and TRBJ2-7; 9 positions agree with TRBD2. The junction had 11 bases not matched to a gene; V was cut back by 0 bases and J by 2 bases. The CDR3 extends over 18 amino acids. CDR1 is ENHRY and CDR2 is SYGVKD in the germline V gene. CDR3 sequence reads: CAISESGSGSGGTYEQYF. The CDR3 bases are TGTGCCATCAGTGAGTCGGGTAGCGGGAGCGGTGGAACCTACGAGCAGTACTTC.

The chain combines TRBV3-1 (or the pseudogene TRBV3-2) with TRBJ2-3; D is unresolved. This CDR3 comprises 14 residues. V was shortened by 0 bases and J by 4 bases, with 8 bases between the two germline ends. Germline V gives CDR1 LGHDT, CDR2 YNNKEL (reference sequence). The CDR3 DNA follows: TGTGCCAGCAGCCAAGATCGTCGCGCAGATACGCAGTATTTT. Translating it yields CASSQDRRADTQYF.

The gene calls are TRBV7-2 and TRBJ2-5; 7 bases agree with TRBD2. This CDR3 region has 16 residues. In germline, CDR1 is SGHTA, CDR2 FQGNSA. Germline trimming cut 3 bases from V and 4 bases from J; bases unmatched to any gene: 11. The CDR3 region has the DNA TGTGCCAGCAGCTTCATGGGGGGGAGGCTGGGAGAGACCCAGTACTTC. It translates to CASSFMGGRLGETQYF.

This sequence joins TRBV19 and TRBJ2-6; TRBD1 aligns across 9 bases. After removal of 3 bases from V and 2 bases from J, the junction contained 5 bases not matched to a gene. Germline V gives CDR1 LNHDA, CDR2 SQIVND (reference sequence). CDR3 length: 17 residues. DNA of the CDR3: TGTGCCAGTAGTATCCCACAGGGGGCAGCTGGGGCCAACGTCCTGACTTTC. Its protein is CASSIPQGAAGANVLTF. Full variable domain (outside the CDR3, taken from reference TRBV19 and TRBJ2-6): DGGITQSPKYLFRKEGQNVTLSCEQNLNHDAMYWYRQDPGQGLRLIYYSQIVNDFQKGDIAEGYSVSREKKESFPLTVTSAQKNPTAFYLCASSIPQGAAGANVLTFGAGSRLTVL.

The genes are TRBV3-1 (or the pseudogene TRBV3-2) and TRBJ1-1; maybe TRBD1 (5 bases). CDR1 and CDR2 (germline): LGHDT, YNNKEL (reference sequence). The CDR3 sequence is 17 residues long. Trimming removed 1 base from V and 1 base from J, with 16 bases in between. CDR3 in amino acids: CASSQALAAGGNTEAFF. CDR3 nucleotide sequence: TGTGCCAGCAGCCAAGCTTTGGCCGCGGGGGGGAACACTGAAGCTTTCTTT.

The chain is built from TRBV6-5 and TRBJ1-6; D might be TRBD1 (6 bases). The CDR3 is 15 amino acids. Trimming pared 1 base from V and 10 bases from J, leaving 14 bases between. Germline CDR1 reads MNHEY; CDR2 reads SVGAGI. As DNA, the CDR3 is TGTGCCAGCAGTTACTACGACAGGCGTTTCTCACCCCTCCACTTT. Its translation: CASSYYDRRFSPLHF.

V usage is TRBV27 and J usage is TRBJ2-4; D might be TRBD2 (5 bases). Trimming took 6 bases from V and 9 from J, leaving 18 bases between them. The V gene's germline CDR1 is MNHEY and CDR2 SMNVEV (reference sequence). This CDR3 has 14 residues. CDR3 protein: CASSPGIDESIQYF. The CDR3 nucleotides read TGTGCCAGCAGCCCCGGGATAGACGAAAGCATTCAGTACTTC.

The chain links TRBV5-1 to TRBJ1-1, with D possibly being TRBD1 (6 bases). Trimming took off 4 bases at V and 2 bases at J, with 12 bases between the two ends. Germline CDR1 reads SGHRS; CDR2 reads YFSETQ. The CDR3 spans 14 residues. The CDR3 region has the DNA TGCGCCAGCAGCGTTGGACAGATAAACACTGAAGCTTTCTTT. Amino acid sequence: CASSVGQINTEAFF.

V gene TRBV28 combines with J gene TRBJ1-6; no reliable D call. V was cut by 0 bases and J by 5 bases, with 2 bases left in between. The CDR3 consists of 13 residues. Germline CDR1 reads MDHEN; CDR2 reads SYDVKM. CDR3 bases: TGTGCCAGCAGTTTATGGGATAATTCACCCCTCCACTTT. This encodes CASSLWDNSPLHF.

This clone has a single count. The chain has TRBV9 and TRBJ2-1; the match to TRBD2 covers 10 bases. Per germline, CDR1 SGDLS and CDR2 YYNGEE. The CDR3 is 16 amino acids. Trimming took 0 bases from V and 7 from J; bases not matched to a gene: 7. The CDR3 DNA follows: TGTGCCAGCAGCGTAGGGGCCAGCGGGAGGGTGAATGAGCAGTTCTTC. Protein: CASSVGASGRVNEQFF.

The rearrangement uses TRBV6-1 and TRBJ2-1; D gene unclear. CDR1 MNHNS and CDR2 SASEGT come from the germline V gene. With 3 bases removed from V and 5 bases from J, the gap between germline ends came to 5 bases. The CDR3 spans 12 residues. CDR3 DNA sequence: TGTGCCAGCAGTGAGGCTCACAATGAGCAGTTCTTC. This encodes CASSEAHNEQFF.

This rearrangement joins TRBV9 to TRBJ2-3, with TRBD2 matching 11 bases. Germline CDR1 is SGDLS and CDR2 is YYNGEE. The V gene end was trimmed by 3 bases and the J gene end by 5 bases; junction bases not matched to a gene: 8. The CDR3 has 16 residues. CDR3 nucleotide sequence: TGTGCCAGCAGCGCCCGGCTAGCGGGAGGAGGAGATACGCAGTATTTT. Translated, it gives CASSARLAGGGDTQYF.

The J gene is TRBJ2-3, the V gene TRBV5-1; TRBD2 agrees at 7 bases. CDR1 and CDR2 (germline): SGHRS, YFSETQ. The CDR3 extends over 15 amino acids. V trimming: 7 bases; J trimming: 4 bases; junction bases outside the gene matches: 12. The CDR3 is CASSPIAGQSDTQYF. CDR3 bases: TGCGCCAGCTCCCCAATAGCGGGCCAGTCAGATACGCAGTATTTT.

This clone was counted a single time. CDR3 loop: CASSQGYGQGQTQYF. The CDR3 DNA follows: TGTGCCAGCAGCCAAGGGTATGGACAGGGCCAGACCCAGTACTTC. The chain has TRBV14 and TRBJ2-5; 8 bases are a match to TRBD1. CDR1 is SGHDN, CDR2 FVKESK, per germline. The junction had 7 bases not matched to a gene; V was cut back by 1 base and J by 6 bases. The CDR3 consists of 15 residues.

The chain recombines TRBV14 with TRBJ2-7, with a weak D call TRBD2 (5 bases). The germline V gene encodes CDR1 SGHDN and CDR2 FVKESK. The CDR3 runs to 12 residues. V lost 0 bases and J lost 6, with 6 bases in between. In nucleotides, the CDR3 is TGTGCCAGCAGCCAAGAGGGAGCCGAGCAGTACTTC. Translated: CASSQEGAEQYF.

This chain joins TRBV20-1 and TRBJ2-5, with 9 bases aligning to TRBD2. This CDR3 is 13 amino acids long. Unmatched junction bases numbered 2, after V lost 3 bases and J lost 3 bases. Germline CDR1 reads DFQATT; CDR2 reads SNEGSKA (reference sequence). CDR3: CSASPSGKETQYF. DNA of the CDR3: TGCAGTGCTAGTCCTAGCGGGAAAGAGACCCAGTACTTC.

Here the CDR3 reads CASSPGQGAYDTQYF. CDR3 coding DNA: TGTGCCAGCTCCCCGGGACAGGGGGCATACGATACGCAGTATTTT. The chain uses TRBV18 and TRBJ2-3; TRBD1 agrees at 12 bases. CDR1 is KGHSH, CDR2 LQKENI, per germline. The V segment lost 6 bases and the J segment 6 bases; nucleotides outside the gene matches: 7. This CDR3 comprises 15 residues.

The CDR3 loop is CACTRQGRSETQYF. The CDR3 nucleotides are TGTGCCTGTACCCGACAGGGAAGGTCGGAGACCCAGTACTTC. The chain couples TRBV30 to TRBJ2-5; 7 positions agree with TRBD1. The CDR3 covers 14 residues. With V trimmed by 6 bases and J by 5 bases, 12 bases remained unmatched. Germline lookup yields CDR1 GTSNPN and CDR2 SVGIG (reference sequence).

V is TRBV30 and J is TRBJ2-2; D call uncertain. Germline lookup yields CDR1 GTSNPN and CDR2 SVGIG (reference sequence). The CDR3 spans 11 residues. Trimming removed 2 bases at V and 7 bases at J, with 5 bases between. Here the CDR3 DNA reads TGTGCCTGGAGTTGGGTCGGGGAGCTGTTTTTT. It translates to CAWSWVGELFF.

This chain uses TRBV7-9 with TRBJ2-5; 7 bases are shared with TRBD1. The CDR3 runs to 14 residues. CDR1 is SEHNR and CDR2 is FQNEAQ in the germline V gene (reference sequence). The V segment lost 5 bases and the J segment 3 bases; nucleotides outside the gene matches: 6. The CDR3 protein is CASSKTGLEETQYF. The CDR3 region has the DNA TGTGCCAGCAGCAAGACAGGGTTGGAAGAGACCCAGTACTTC. Supplemented by reference TRBV7-9 and TRBJ2-5, the full variable domain reads DTGVSQNPRHKITKRGQNVTFRCDPISEHNRLYWYRQTLGQGPEFLTYFQNEAQLEKSRLLSDRFSAERPKGSFSTLEIQRTEQGDSAMYLCASSKTGLEETQYFGPGTRLLVL.

V gene TRBV7-3 combines with J gene TRBJ1-1; 8 positions match TRBD1. V gave up 5 bases and J gave up 5 bases; unmatched junction bases: 4. Germline lookup yields CDR1 SGHTA and CDR2 FQGTGA. The CDR3 runs to 13 residues. CDR3 sequence (DNA): TGTGCCAGCAGCAAGGACAGGGAGACTGAAGCTTTCTTT. Translation gives CASSKDRETEAFF. Full variable domain (outside the CDR3, taken from reference TRBV7-3 and TRBJ1-1): GAGVSQTPSNKVTEKGKYVELRCDPISGHTALYWYRQSLGQGPEFLIYFQGTGAADDSGLPNDRFFAVRPEGSVSTLKIQRTERGDSAVYLCASSKDRETEAFFGQGTRLTVV.

V is TRBV27 and J is TRBJ2-3; D unclear. The V end lost 2 bases, the J end lost 0 bases, and 9 bases lay between the germline ends. Germline V lookup: CDR1 MNHEY, CDR2 SMNVEV (reference sequence). There are 15 residues in the CDR3. The CDR3 DNA reads as TGTGCCAGCAGTTTAACGTTCCCTAGCACAGATACGCAGTATTTT. It yields the protein CASSLTFPSTDTQYF.

This clone was seen more than once but under ten times. The rearrangement uses TRBV9 and TRBJ1-1, with D perhaps TRBD1 (6 bases). Trimming pared 4 bases from V and 7 bases from J, leaving 14 bases between. There are 13 residues in the CDR3. CDR1 is SGDLS and CDR2 is YYNGEE in the germline V gene. This chain's CDR3 is CASSTTLGGEAFF. The CDR3, as DNA: TGTGCCAGCAGCACCACCCTAGGGGGTGAAGCTTTCTTT. Full variable domain (missing parts from reference TRBV9 and TRBJ1-1): DSGVTQTPKHLITATGQRVTLRCSPRSGDLSVYWYQQSLDQGLQFLIQYYNGEERAKGNILERFSAQQFPDLHSELNLSSLELGDSALYFCASSTTLGGEAFFGQGTRLTVV.

This chain joins TRBV14 and TRBJ2-7, with 8 bases fitting TRBD1. The CDR3 contains 14 residues. Per the germline V gene, CDR1 is SGHDN and CDR2 is FVKESK. Trimming took 2 bases from V and 2 from J; bases not matched to a gene: 2. The CDR3 sequence is CASSQRTGTYEQYF. The DNA of the CDR3 is TGTGCCAGCAGCCAAAGGACAGGGACCTACGAGCAGTACTTC.

CDR3 region: CASSTPGQGEKLFF. CDR3 nucleotide sequence: TGTGCCAGCAGCACCCCGGGACAGGGGGAAAAACTGTTTTTT. The chain has TRBV7-9 and TRBJ1-4, with 10 bases matching TRBD1. This CDR3 contains 14 residues. With V trimmed by 5 bases and J by 8 bases, 5 bases remained unmatched. CDR1 SEHNR and CDR2 FQNEAQ come from the germline V gene (reference sequence).

The chain recombines TRBV4-1 with TRBJ1-4; TRBD1 might be the D (5 bases). CDR1 and CDR2 (germline): MGHRA, YSYEKL. The CDR3 sequence is 12 residues long. Trimming pared 4 bases from V and 8 bases from J, leaving 8 bases between. The CDR3 is CASSREGEKLFF. The CDR3 nucleotides read TGCGCCAGCAGCCGGGAGGGGGAAAAACTGTTTTTT.

The V call is TRBV28, the J call TRBJ2-1; tentatively, D is TRBD1 (5 bases). This CDR3 spans 15 amino acids. Germline V gene data show CDR1 as MDHEN and CDR2 as SYDVKM. Trimming shortened V by 6 bases and J by 4 bases, and 16 bases separated the two germline ends. The CDR3 DNA reads TGTGCCAGCAGGGCGACAGTTAGCTGGTACAATGAGCAGTTCTTC. Protein product: CASRATVSWYNEQFF. The full variable domain, rest sourced from reference TRBV28 and TRBJ2-1, is DVKVTQSSRYLVKRTGEKVFLECVQDMDHENMFWYRQDPGLGLRLIYFSYDVKMKEKGDIPEGYSVSREKKERFSLILESASTNQTSMYLCASRATVSWYNEQFFGPGTRLTVL.

The CDR3 sequence: CASSMPYEQYF. The CDR3 DNA follows: TGTGCCAGCAGTATGCCCTACGAGCAGTACTTC. The chain employs TRBV6-2 or TRBV6-3 and TRBJ2-7, with D unclear. The CDR3 totals 11 residues. Looked up from germline, CDR1 is MNHEY and CDR2 is SVGEGT. V was cut by 5 bases and J by 2 bases, with 4 bases left in between.